This T cell receptor (beta chain) was identified in a study of shared T cell receptors in the human thymus. This CDR3 is built from 20 residues. Trimming took 3 bases from V and 0 from J, leaving 27 bases between them. Germline V gives CDR1 GTSNPN, CDR2 SVGIG (reference sequence). The repertoire was sequenced with immunoSEQ multiplex PCR; TCRdb's copy has only in-frame clones and lacks some. There are 500,000 to 550,000 clones in the sample; 78% occur only once, and 0.013% lies in the top ten. This same sample was also taken into another study, of human thymus T cells. Per that paper: Resections from corrective heart surgery supplied the thymus tissue. Related research described strongly overlapping thymic repertoires in unrelated people.

This TCR came from a boy in the first two years of life with a congenital heart defect. The rearrangement links TRBV30 to TRBJ1-3; D possibly corresponds to TRBD1 (6 bases). Sequenced sample: thymocytes. CDR3: CAWRAQGYRAPRPSGNTIYF. The CDR3 nucleotides read TGTGCCTGGAGAGCTCAGGGGTATAGGGCGCCTCGGCCCTCTGGAAACACCATATATTTT.